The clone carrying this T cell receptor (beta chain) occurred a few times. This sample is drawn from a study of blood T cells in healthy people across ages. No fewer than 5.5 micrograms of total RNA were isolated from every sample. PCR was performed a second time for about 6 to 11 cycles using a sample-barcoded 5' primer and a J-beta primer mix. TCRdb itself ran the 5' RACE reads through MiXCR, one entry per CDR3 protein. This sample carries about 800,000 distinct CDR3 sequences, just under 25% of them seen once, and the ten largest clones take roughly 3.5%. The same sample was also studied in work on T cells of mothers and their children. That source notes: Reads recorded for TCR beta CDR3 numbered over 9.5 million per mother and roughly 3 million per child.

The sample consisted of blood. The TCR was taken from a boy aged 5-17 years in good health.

CDR3 bases: TGTGCCACCAGCAGGTCCGGGGCACTTCGGGAGACCCAGTACTTC. Amino acids: CATSRSGALRETQYF. The V gene is TRBV15, the J gene TRBJ2-5, with D perhaps assigned TRBD1 or TRBD2 (5 bases each). Germline-derived CDR1 and CDR2 are LNHNV and YYDKDF (reference sequence). Trimming took off 3 bases at V and 5 bases at J, with 16 bases between the two ends. This CDR3 comprises 15 residues.